Here is one T cell receptor beta chain with its context. The antigen is undetermined. This sample is part of a study of blood T cells in healthy people across ages. It was with a sample-barcoded 5' primer and a J-beta primer mix that a second PCR of about 6 to 11 cycles was run. From the 5' RACE reads, TCRdb called clonotypes with MiXCR, one entry per CDR3 protein. The table lists more than 1,400,000 distinct CDR3 sequences, 42% of them singletons. The CDR3 has 17 residues. The ends lost 2 bases at V and 3 bases at J; junction bases unmatched: 8. CDR1 MNHEY and CDR2 SMNVEV come from the germline V gene (reference sequence). The study, taken as a whole, reports: The fall in TCR beta diversity per million T cells was roughly linear with age.

The amount of total RNA extracted per sample was at least 5 micrograms. The receptor comes from a woman younger than 30 in good health. What was sequenced was blood. This chain uses TRBV27 with TRBJ2-2, with TRBD1 matching 8 bases. The CDR3 loop reads CASSLTPGGADTGELFF. CDR3 DNA: TGTGCCAGCAGTTTAACCCCAGGGGGCGCGGACACCGGGGAGCTGTTTTTT.